This T cell receptor beta chain derives from a study of blood T cells in healthy people across ages. V lost 5 bases, J lost 1 base, and 17 bases lay in between. The germline gives CDR1 SGHAT, CDR2 FQDESV (reference sequence). CDR3 length: 16 amino acids. Through a sample-barcoded 5' primer and a J-beta primer mix, a second PCR was run for roughly 7 to 11 cycles. TCRdb itself ran the 5' RACE reads through MiXCR, one entry per CDR3 protein. Of under 1,100,000 distinct CDR3 sequences in the sample, under 30% were seen once. This clonotype was detected a few times. These data also formed part of another study, on T cells of mothers and their children. That paper states: Every mother supplied over 9 million TCR beta CDR3 reads and every child several million.

Sample: blood. The source of this sequence is a girl aged 2-9 years in good health. V usage is TRBV11-1 and J usage is TRBJ1-1, with a possible D match to TRBD1 (5 bases). The DNA for the CDR3 is TGTGCCAGCAGCCGAATACCAGTGACAGCGAACACTGAAGCTTTCTTT. This gives the protein CASSRIPVTANTEAFF.